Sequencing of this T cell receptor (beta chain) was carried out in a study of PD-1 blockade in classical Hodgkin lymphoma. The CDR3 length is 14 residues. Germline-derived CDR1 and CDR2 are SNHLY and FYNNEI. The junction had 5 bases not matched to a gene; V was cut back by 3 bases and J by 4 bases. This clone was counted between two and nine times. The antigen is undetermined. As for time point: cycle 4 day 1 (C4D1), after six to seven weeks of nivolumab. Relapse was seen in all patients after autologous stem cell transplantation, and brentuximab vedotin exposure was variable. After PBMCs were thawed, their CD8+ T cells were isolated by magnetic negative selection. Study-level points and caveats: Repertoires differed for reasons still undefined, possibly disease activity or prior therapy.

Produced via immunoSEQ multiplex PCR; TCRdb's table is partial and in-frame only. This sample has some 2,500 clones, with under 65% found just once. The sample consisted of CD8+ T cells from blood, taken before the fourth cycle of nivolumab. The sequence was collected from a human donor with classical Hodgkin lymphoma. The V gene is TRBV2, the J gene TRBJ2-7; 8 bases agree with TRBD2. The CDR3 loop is CASSERGAIYEQYF. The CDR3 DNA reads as TGTGCCAGCAGTGAGCGGGGGGCTATATACGAGCAGTACTTC.